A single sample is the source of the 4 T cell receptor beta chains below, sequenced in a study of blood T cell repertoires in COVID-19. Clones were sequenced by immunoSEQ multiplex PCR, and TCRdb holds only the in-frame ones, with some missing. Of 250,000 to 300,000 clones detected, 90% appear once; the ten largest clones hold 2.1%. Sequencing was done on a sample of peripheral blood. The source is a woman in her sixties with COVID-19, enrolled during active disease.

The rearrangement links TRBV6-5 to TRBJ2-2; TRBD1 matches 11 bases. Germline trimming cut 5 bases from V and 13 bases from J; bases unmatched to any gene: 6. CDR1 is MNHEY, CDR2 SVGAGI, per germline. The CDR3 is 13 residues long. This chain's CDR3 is CASSRGQGVTLFF. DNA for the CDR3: TGTGCCAGCAGTCGGGGACAGGGGGTTACGCTGTTTTTT.

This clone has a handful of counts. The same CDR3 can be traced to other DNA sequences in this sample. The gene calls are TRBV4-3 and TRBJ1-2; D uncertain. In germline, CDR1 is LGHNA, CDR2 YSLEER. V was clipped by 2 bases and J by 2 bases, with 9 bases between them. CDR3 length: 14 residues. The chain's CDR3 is CASSQRSLNYGYTF. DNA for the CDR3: TGCGCCAGCAGCCAAAGGAGTTTAAACTATGGCTACACCTTC.

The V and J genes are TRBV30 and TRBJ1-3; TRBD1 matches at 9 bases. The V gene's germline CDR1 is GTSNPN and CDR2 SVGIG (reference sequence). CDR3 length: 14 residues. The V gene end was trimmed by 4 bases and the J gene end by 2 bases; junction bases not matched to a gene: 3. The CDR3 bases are TGTGCCTGGACCCGGGACAGGGCTGGAAACACCATATATTTT. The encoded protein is CAWTRDRAGNTIYF.

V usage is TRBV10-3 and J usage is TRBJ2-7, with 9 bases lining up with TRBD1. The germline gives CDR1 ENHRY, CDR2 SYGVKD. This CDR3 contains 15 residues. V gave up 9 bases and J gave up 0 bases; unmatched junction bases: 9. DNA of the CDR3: TGTGCCATTGGACAGGGGTCCCTGTACTCCTACGAGCAGTACTTC. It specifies CAIGQGSLYSYEQYF.